The 20 T cell receptor beta chains presented below share a single source sample, sequenced in a study of T cells after yellow fever vaccination. TCRdb processed the 5' RACE reads anew with MiXCR; each CDR3 protein has one entry. The sample contains around 300,000 distinct CDR3 sequences, roughly 3.9% of which appear only once. The material sequenced was PBMCs, taken 5 days after the yellow fever booster vaccination. These receptors were taken from a man aged 18-30 years who received the YFV17D yellow fever vaccine.

This clonotype has a count of ten or more. The gene calls are TRBV12-3 or TRBV12-4 and TRBJ2-3; D is ambiguous. This CDR3 contains 14 residues. With 6 bases removed from V and 4 bases from J, the gap between germline ends came to 14 bases. Here the CDR3 DNA reads TGTGCCAGCAGCGCCAGGTCCGGGCCAGATACGCAGTATTTT. This encodes CASSARSGPDTQYF.

The V and J genes are TRBV7-6 and TRBJ1-3, with D unresolved. This CDR3 has 15 amino acids. V gave up 5 bases and J gave up 2 bases, with 13 bases separating them. Germline assignment: CDR1 SGHVS and CDR2 FNYEAQ. The CDR3 loop reads CASSPYGRPGNTIYF. The CDR3 DNA is TGTGCCAGCAGCCCCTACGGCCGTCCTGGAAACACCATATATTTT.

This clonotype was detected only a few times. The chain is built from TRBV4-1 and TRBJ2-7, with TRBD2 as a possible D gene (6 bases). The germline gives CDR1 MGHRA, CDR2 YSYEKL. The CDR3 runs 21 residues. The V end lost 1 base, the J end lost 9 bases, and 37 bases lay between the germline ends. CDR3 coding DNA: TGCGCCAGCAGCCAAGGGCTCGGTCAGGGAGGAGAAATTGGTGGTCTACGAGGGCAGTACTTC. Translation: CASSQGLGQGGEIGGLRGQYF.

This clonotype was counted a few times. The CDR3, as DNA: TGCGCCAGCAGCTTGGGTGACCCGTCGCCTAACTATGGCTACACCTTC. Its translation is CASSLGDPSPNYGYTF. This chain links TRBV5-1 with TRBJ1-2; no firm D call. This CDR3 has 16 residues. V was trimmed by 0 bases and J by 0 bases, leaving 12 bases between them. CDR1 is SGHRS, CDR2 YFSETQ, per germline.

This clonotype was counted a few times. The chain couples TRBV4-2 to TRBJ2-3; 11 bases fit TRBD1. V was pared by 3 bases and J by 0 bases, with 5 bases of the junction left unmatched. This CDR3 spans 17 amino acids. Germline loops: CDR1 LGHNA, CDR2 YNFKEQ. The CDR3: CASSQRDRGISTDTQYF. The DNA for the CDR3 is TGTGCCAGCAGCCAGCGGGACAGGGGGATTAGCACAGATACGCAGTATTTT.

The chain recombines TRBV24-1 with TRBJ1-6; D perhaps matches TRBD1 (5 bases). Between the trimmed V and J ends, which lost 9 bases and 7 bases, there was a span of 12 bases. CDR1 is KGHDR and CDR2 is SFDVKD in the germline V gene. This CDR3 region has 13 residues. The CDR3 sequence: CATQPRENSPLHF. DNA for the CDR3: TGTGCCACCCAACCCAGGGAGAATTCACCCCTCCACTTT.

This chain links TRBV7-2 with TRBJ2-3; TRBD2 matches 10 bases. Germline CDR1 is SGHTA and CDR2 is FQGNSA. There are 16 residues in the CDR3. V was clipped by 3 bases and J by 1 base; unmatched bases: 4. CDR3 bases: TGTGCCAGCAGCTTCCGTCTAGCGGGGGGCACAGATACGCAGTATTTT. This codes for CASSFRLAGGTDTQYF. Based on the CDR3 plus reference TRBV7-2 and TRBJ2-3, the full variable domain is GAGVSQSPSNKVTEKGKDVELRCDPISGHTALYWYRQSLGQGLEFLIYFQGNSAPDKSGLPSDRFSAERTGGSVSTLTIQRTQQEDSAVYLCASSFRLAGGTDTQYFGPGTRLTVL.

The rearrangement uses TRBV9 and TRBJ1-6; 8 positions match TRBD1. The CDR3 totals 14 residues. Looked up from germline, CDR1 is SGDLS and CDR2 is YYNGEE. V lost 3 bases, J lost 13 bases, and 9 bases stayed unmatched. This chain's CDR3 is CASSEGTGAGPLHF. Written as DNA, the CDR3 is TGTGCCAGCAGCGAGGGGACAGGAGCTGGCCCCCTCCACTTT.

Details on this clonotype: The germline gene is not matched at one end of the junction; a read error may be the cause. This chain joins TRBV7-2 and TRBJ2-1, with unresolved D. Germline-derived CDR1 and CDR2 are SGHTA and FQGNSA. The CDR3 spans 14 residues. CDR3 loop: CASGGLATYTEQFF. The CDR3 DNA is TGTGCCAGCGGTGGGCTTGCGACCTACACTGAGCAGTTCTTC.

This clonotype turned up a few times. CDR3: CASSQDRWQGAEAFF. CDR3 sequence (DNA): TGCGCCAGCAGCCAAGATCGATGGCAGGGGGCGGAAGCTTTCTTT. This chain connects TRBV4-3 to TRBJ1-1; 8 nucleotides match TRBD1. This CDR3 is built from 15 residues. Looked up from germline, CDR1 is LGHNA and CDR2 is YSLEER. V was clipped by 0 bases and J by 8 bases; unmatched bases: 8.

In this sample, this clonotype turned up a few times. The chain has TRBV5-1 and TRBJ1-1, with unresolved D. Germline-derived CDR1 and CDR2 are SGHRS and YFSETQ. CDR3 length: 15 residues. V lost 4 bases to trimming and J lost 1 base, with 14 bases between them. The DNA of the CDR3 is TGCGCCAGCAGCGCGGACGGCAGTAGGAACACTGAAGCTTTCTTT. Translation gives CASSADGSRNTEAFF.

CDR3 DNA: TGTGCCACCAGTGATCGGGACGGCGGGGAGCTGTTTTTT. It yields the protein CATSDRDGGELFF. The chain carries TRBV24-1 and TRBJ2-2; D could derive from TRBD1 or TRBD2 (5 bases each). Germline CDR1 is KGHDR and CDR2 is SFDVKD. The CDR3 covers 13 residues. Trimming pared 3 bases from V and 7 bases from J, leaving 8 bases between.

The chain recombines TRBV7-2 with TRBJ2-3; 10 nucleotides match TRBD1. Unmatched junction bases numbered 9, after V lost 3 bases and J lost 6 bases. Per germline, CDR1 SGHTA and CDR2 FQGNSA. The CDR3 extends over 16 amino acids. The CDR3 coding sequence is TGTGCCAGCAGCTTCTCCGGGACAGGGGCATATGATACGCAGTATTTT. It encodes CASSFSGTGAYDTQYF.

This clonotype was observed a handful of times. The chain recombines TRBV4-3 with TRBJ2-7, with unresolved D. The germline V gene has CDR1 LGHNA and CDR2 YSLEER. Trimming removed 0 bases from V and 1 base from J, with 10 bases in between. CDR3 length: 15 residues. The CDR3 DNA sequence: TGCGCCAGCAGCCAAGAAGTATCGGGTTCCTACGAGCAGTACTTC. Translated, it gives CASSQEVSGSYEQYF.

This clonotype has ten or more counts. This chain uses TRBV20-1 with TRBJ2-1; 14 positions match TRBD2. The junction had 6 bases not matched to a gene; V was cut back by 6 bases and J by 2 bases. The CDR3 has 16 amino acids. CDR1 is DFQATT and CDR2 is SNEGSKA in the germline V gene (reference sequence). The CDR3 region is CSAGLAGGLAYNEQFF. CDR3 nucleotide sequence: TGCAGTGCCGGACTAGCGGGGGGTCTAGCCTACAATGAGCAGTTCTTC.

The chain uses TRBV4-2 and TRBJ1-6; D might be TRBD1 (5 bases). CDR1 LGHNA and CDR2 YNFKEQ come from the germline V gene. V was cut by 0 bases and J by 9 bases, with 12 bases left in between. CDR3 size: 15 residues. The CDR3 is CASSQEGTGTSPLHF. CDR3 bases: TGTGCCAGCAGCCAAGAAGGGACCGGGACTTCACCCCTCCACTTT.

This clonotype turned up a few times. The V and J genes are TRBV27 and TRBJ1-2; D not certain. The CDR3 covers 14 residues. With 3 bases removed from V and 4 bases from J, the gap between germline ends came to 12 bases. CDR1 MNHEY and CDR2 SMNVEV come from the germline V gene (reference sequence). The CDR3 DNA is TGTGCCAGCAGTTTCACGGATCTAGGCTATGGCTACACCTTC. As protein: CASSFTDLGYGYTF.

There are a few counts of this clonotype. The gene calls are TRBV29-1 and TRBJ1-2; no clear D gene. The CDR3 totals 12 residues. CDR1 and CDR2 (germline): SQVTM, ANQGSEA. Trimming removed 4 bases at V and 0 bases at J, with 6 bases between. As DNA, the CDR3 is TGCAGCGTTGTAGCATCTAACTATGGCTACACCTTC. The encoded protein is CSVVASNYGYTF. Together with reference TRBV29-1 and TRBJ1-2, the CDR3 gives the full variable domain: SAVISQKPSRDICQRGTSLTIQCQVDSQVTMMFWYRQQPGQSLTLIATANQGSEATYESGFVIDKFPISRPNLTFSTLTVSNMSPEDSSIYLCSVVASNYGYTFGSGTRLTVV.

The chain links TRBV6-1 to TRBJ1-1; D call uncertain. The CDR3 covers 15 residues. V was pared by 8 bases and J by 4 bases, with 20 bases between. Germline V lookup: CDR1 MNHNS, CDR2 SASEGT. In DNA form, the CDR3 reads TGTGCCAGCCGCGAACCGGGAGCCCCCTCCACTGAAGCTTTCTTT. Translated, it gives CASREPGAPSTEAFF.

This clonotype has at least ten counts. The V call is TRBV7-2, the J call TRBJ1-6; D uncertain. The V end lost 5 bases, the J end lost 10 bases, and 18 bases lay between the germline ends. There are 15 residues in the CDR3. Germline lookup yields CDR1 SGHTA and CDR2 FQGNSA. Written as DNA, the CDR3 is TGTGCCAGCAGCAACGGACCGCCGGCGGAATCACCCCTCCACTTT. Protein sequence: CASSNGPPAESPLHF.